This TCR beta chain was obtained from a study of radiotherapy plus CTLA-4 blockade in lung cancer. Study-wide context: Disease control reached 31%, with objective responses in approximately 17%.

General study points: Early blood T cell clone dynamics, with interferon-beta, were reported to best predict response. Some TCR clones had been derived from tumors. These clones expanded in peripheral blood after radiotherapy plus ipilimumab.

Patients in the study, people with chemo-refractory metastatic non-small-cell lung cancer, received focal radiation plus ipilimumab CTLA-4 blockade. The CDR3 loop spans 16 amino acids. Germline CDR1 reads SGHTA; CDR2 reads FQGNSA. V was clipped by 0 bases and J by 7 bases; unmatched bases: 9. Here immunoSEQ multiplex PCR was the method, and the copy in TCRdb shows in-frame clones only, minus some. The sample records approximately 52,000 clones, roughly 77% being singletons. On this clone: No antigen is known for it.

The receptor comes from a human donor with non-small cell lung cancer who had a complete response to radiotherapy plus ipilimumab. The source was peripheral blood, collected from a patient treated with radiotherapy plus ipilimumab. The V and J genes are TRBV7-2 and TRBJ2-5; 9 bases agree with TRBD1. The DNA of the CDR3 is TGTGCCAGCAGCTTAGCCCACTCGGACAGGGGACGGACCCAGTACTTC. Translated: CASSLAHSDRGRTQYF. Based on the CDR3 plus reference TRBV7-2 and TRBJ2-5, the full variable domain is GAGVSQSPSNKVTEKGKDVELRCDPISGHTALYWYRQSLGQGLEFLIYFQGNSAPDKSGLPSDRFSAERTGGSVSTLTIQRTQQEDSAVYLCASSLAHSDRGRTQYFGPGTRLLVL.